Listed here are 29 T cell receptor beta chains from one sample, sequenced in a study of blood T cell repertoires in COVID-19. Here immunoSEQ multiplex PCR was the method, and the copy in TCRdb shows in-frame clones only, minus some. This sample has 80,000 to 95,000 clones, with roughly 80% found just once. The sample taken for sequencing was peripheral blood. Source of these receptors: an older man with active or convalescent COVID-19.

A single count supports this clone. V and J are TRBV18 and TRBJ2-2; tentative D call: TRBD2 (6 bases). Germline CDR1 reads KGHSH; CDR2 reads LQKENI. The V and J ends lost 3 bases and 3 bases respectively, with 8 bases between them. The CDR3 loop spans 14 amino acids. CDR3 coding DNA: TGTGCCAGCTCACCTGGAGGGGACACCGGGGAGCTGTTTTTT. Translated, it gives CASSPGGDTGELFF. The full variable domain, with the rest looked up from reference TRBV18 and TRBJ2-2, is NAGVMQNPRHLVRRRGQEARLRCSPMKGHSHVYWYRQLPEEGLKFMVYLQKENIIDESGMPKERFSAEFPKEGPSILRIQQVVRGDSAAYFCASSPGGDTGELFFGEGSRLTVL.

The DNA of the CDR3 is TGTGCCAGGCACCACAATACAGAGAGCTCCTACAATGAGCAGTTCTTC. Amino acids: CARHHNTESSYNEQFF. This chain joins TRBV25-1 and TRBJ2-1; the D is unclear. The CDR3 contains 16 residues. Looked up from germline, CDR1 is MGHDK and CDR2 is SYGVNS. V was shortened by 9 bases and J by 0 bases, with 18 bases between the two germline ends.

On this clone itself: In the same sample, other DNA sequences code for this CDR3. The CDR3 DNA reads as TGTGCCAGCTCACCGACAGGGGGATCCTACGAGCAGTACTTC. This gives the protein CASSPTGGSYEQYF. The chain combines TRBV18 with TRBJ2-7; 9 bases are a match to TRBD1. V shed 3 bases, J shed 1 base, and the junction held 1 base outside the gene matches. This CDR3 has 14 amino acids. Germline V gives CDR1 KGHSH, CDR2 LQKENI.

The rearrangement uses TRBV6-5 and TRBJ2-5, with a tentative D call TRBD1 (5 bases). The CDR3 spans 13 residues. V shed 6 bases and J shed 2 bases, with 10 bases lying between them. The germline V gene encodes CDR1 MNHEY and CDR2 SVGAGI. The CDR3 DNA is TGTGCCAGCAGGAAGGGGTCGCAAGAGACCCAGTACTTC. It translates to CASRKGSQETQYF.

V is TRBV30 and J is TRBJ2-7; the match to TRBD2 covers 9 bases. J gave up 7 bases and V 2 bases, and 9 bases lay outside the gene matches. The CDR3 totals 14 residues. Germline CDR1 and CDR2: GTSNPN and SVGIG (reference sequence). CDR3 in DNA: TGTGCCTGGAGTACCGGGACTAGCCGAACGGAGCAGTACTTC. Protein product: CAWSTGTSRTEQYF.

This chain connects TRBV11-2 to TRBJ1-1; TRBD1 is a possible D gene (5 bases). Germline lookup yields CDR1 SGHAT and CDR2 FQNNGV. The ends were cut back, 3 bases at V and 3 bases at J, with 8 bases in the middle. This CDR3 spans 13 amino acids. CDR3 protein: CASSLGRDTEAFF. In DNA, the CDR3 is TGTGCCAGCAGCTTGGGCAGGGACACTGAAGCTTTCTTT.

The gene calls are TRBV2 and TRBJ2-1, with TRBD2 matching over 9 bases. The germline gives CDR1 SNHLY, CDR2 FYNNEI. The junction had 14 bases not matched to a gene; V was cut back by 6 bases and J by 8 bases. The CDR3 has 16 residues. CDR3 sequence: CASSSGRGGPLDEQFF. The CDR3 DNA follows: TGTGCCAGCAGCTCGGGGCGGGGGGGCCCCCTCGATGAGCAGTTCTTC. Complete variable domain (other parts from reference TRBV2 and TRBJ2-1): EPEVTQTPSHQVTQMGQEVILRCVPISNHLYFYWYRQILGQKVEFLVSFYNNEISEKSEIFDDQFSVERPDGSNFTLKIRSTKLEDSAMYFCASSSGRGGPLDEQFFGPGTRLTVL.

CDR3 sequence: CASSEGQAEAFF. CDR3 DNA: TGTGCCAGCAGCGAGGGACAGGCCGAAGCTTTCTTT. The chain employs TRBV7-9 and TRBJ1-1, with 8 bases that match TRBD1. The CDR3 length is 12 residues. V shed 5 bases, J shed 8 bases, and the junction held 4 bases outside the gene matches. Germline-derived CDR1 and CDR2 are SEHNR and FQNEAQ (reference sequence).

The gene calls are TRBV5-1 and TRBJ1-3, with 7 positions matching TRBD1. V lost 3 bases and J lost 1; bases outside the gene matches: 1. Germline V gene lookup returns CDR1 SGHRS and CDR2 YFSETQ. The CDR3 spans 14 residues. The CDR3 coding sequence is TGCGCCAGCAGCTCAGGGGGGTCTGGAAACACCATATATTTT. Translated: CASSSGGSGNTIYF.

V and J are TRBV20-1 and TRBJ1-5, with 7 bases that match TRBD1. There are 17 residues in the CDR3. The germline CDR1 and CDR2 sequences are DFQATT and SNEGSKA (reference sequence). V lost 3 bases to trimming and J lost 4 bases; unmatched junction nucleotides: 15. DNA for the CDR3: TGCAGTGCTAGTCCTTTCGGACAGGATGGCCGTAATCAGCCCCAGCATTTT. Protein sequence: CSASPFGQDGRNQPQHF.

The genes are TRBV12-3 or TRBV12-4 and TRBJ1-1; D ambiguous. The ends were cut back, 3 bases at V and 2 bases at J, with 4 bases in the middle. The CDR3 totals 12 residues. CDR3 nucleotide sequence: TGTGCCAGCAGTTTTTCAAACACTGAAGCTTTCTTT. Protein sequence: CASSFSNTEAFF.

V and J are TRBV5-5 and TRBJ2-6; D remains unclear. This CDR3 contains 17 residues. Per the germline V gene, CDR1 is SGHKS and CDR2 is YYEKEE (reference sequence). Trimming stripped 4 bases from V and 0 bases from J, with 14 bases between. CDR3 DNA: TGTGCCAGCAGCATGCGTCAGGTTGACTCTGGGGCCAACGTCCTGACTTTC. This codes for CASSMRQVDSGANVLTF.

The V gene is TRBV19, the J gene TRBJ1-1; 8 nucleotides agree with TRBD1. This CDR3 has 14 amino acids. In germline, CDR1 is LNHDA, CDR2 SQIVND (reference sequence). J was trimmed by 11 bases and V by 6 bases; bases with no gene match: 14. The CDR3 DNA reads TGTGCCAGTAGCCGAGGAGGACAGGGCCCTAAGGCTTTCTTT. This encodes CASSRGGQGPKAFF.

The chain uses TRBV5-1 and TRBJ1-1, with D unclear. CDR3 length equals 13 residues. V was shortened by 4 bases and J by 1 base, with 8 bases between the two germline ends. The V gene's germline CDR1 is SGHRS and CDR2 YFSETQ. CDR3 loop: CASSPTGNTEAFF. CDR3 nucleotide sequence: TGCGCCAGCAGCCCGACGGGGAACACTGAAGCTTTCTTT.

The rearrangement uses TRBV9 and TRBJ1-1, with 8 bases fitting TRBD1. Germline CDR1 SGDLS, CDR2 YYNGEE. This CDR3 spans 13 amino acids. Germline trimming cut 5 bases from V and 4 bases from J; bases unmatched to any gene: 4. In DNA, the CDR3 is TGTGCCAGCAGGGCGGGACAGGCCACTGAAGCTTTCTTT. This sequence encodes CASRAGQATEAFF. The full variable domain, rest sourced from reference TRBV9 and TRBJ1-1, is DSGVTQTPKHLITATGQRVTLRCSPRSGDLSVYWYQQSLDQGLQFLIQYYNGEERAKGNILERFSAQQFPDLHSELNLSSLELGDSALYFCASRAGQATEAFFGQGTRLTVV.

This clone was counted a few times. The chain combines TRBV5-1 with TRBJ1-3, with a weak D call TRBD1 (6 bases). The V end was cut by 4 bases, the J end by 5 bases, with 16 bases between. This CDR3 spans 15 amino acids. The germline V gene encodes CDR1 SGHRS and CDR2 YFSETQ. DNA for the CDR3: TGCGCCAGCAGCACGGAACAGGGCGCCCGAAACACCATATATTTT. Residues: CASSTEQGARNTIYF.

The chain combines TRBV7-8 with TRBJ1-2; D ambiguous. CDR1 SGHVS and CDR2 FQNEAQ come from the germline V gene. Trimming removed 0 bases from V and 2 bases from J, with 7 bases in between. This CDR3 has 14 amino acids. The CDR3 sequence: CASSLAVQNYGYTF. The CDR3 nucleotides are TGTGCCAGCAGCTTAGCGGTTCAGAACTATGGCTACACCTTC.

This clone was seen only a few times. This chain joins TRBV18 and TRBJ2-7; no clear D. The length of the CDR3 is 15 residues. Trimming took 3 bases from V and 7 from J, leaving 19 bases between them. Germline V lookup: CDR1 KGHSH, CDR2 LQKENI. Written as DNA, the CDR3 is TGTGCCAGCTCACCTGAGGCCCACCCCACCCTTGAGCAGTACTTC. Translation: CASSPEAHPTLEQYF.

The chain combines TRBV29-1 with TRBJ2-5; 9 bases are shared with TRBD2. CDR1 and CDR2 from the germline V gene are SQVTM and ANQGSEA. V shed 6 bases, J shed 7 bases, and the junction held 6 bases outside the gene matches. The CDR3 length is 12 residues. CDR3 coding DNA: TGCAGCGTGGGACTAGCCGACGGGACCCAGTACTTC. Residues: CSVGLADGTQYF.

The J gene is TRBJ2-3, the V gene TRBV28; 7 nucleotides line up with TRBD1. The germline gives CDR1 MDHEN, CDR2 SYDVKM. J was trimmed by 1 base and V by 6 bases; bases with no gene match: 10. The CDR3 is 16 amino acids. The CDR3 loop reads CASSPNSQGGTDTQYF. DNA of the CDR3: TGTGCCAGCAGCCCAAACAGCCAGGGGGGCACAGATACGCAGTATTTT.

The V gene is TRBV19, the J gene TRBJ1-2; unclear D gene. Germline V gives CDR1 LNHDA, CDR2 SQIVND (reference sequence). Trimming took off 6 bases at V and 7 bases at J, with 18 bases between the two ends. The CDR3 extends over 14 amino acids. The chain's CDR3 is CASRRGGELSGYTF. The CDR3 nucleotides read TGTGCCAGTAGAAGAGGAGGAGAATTGAGTGGCTACACCTTC.

The chain couples TRBV28 to TRBJ2-1; no definite D call. V was clipped by 4 bases and J by 0 bases, with 16 bases between them. Germline V CDR1 and CDR2: MDHEN, SYDVKM. The CDR3 consists of 17 residues. The CDR3 is CASSSPLLPSSYNEQFF. The CDR3 nucleotides are TGTGCCAGCAGTTCCCCACTGCTGCCTAGCTCCTACAATGAGCAGTTCTTC. The entire variable domain, with the rest obtained from reference TRBV28 and TRBJ2-1, is as follows: DVKVTQSSRYLVKRTGEKVFLECVQDMDHENMFWYRQDPGLGLRLIYFSYDVKMKEKGDIPEGYSVSREKKERFSLILESASTNQTSMYLCASSSPLLPSSYNEQFFGPGTRLTVL.

This chain links TRBV7-2 with TRBJ1-1, with 8 bases aligning to TRBD1. Germline CDR1 reads SGHTA; CDR2 reads FQGNSA. With V trimmed by 1 base and J by 1 base, 8 bases remained unmatched. The CDR3 covers 17 residues. CDR3 in DNA: TGTGCCAGCAGCTTAGTGGCGGGACAGGCGGGGAACACTGAAGCTTTCTTT. Its protein is CASSLVAGQAGNTEAFF.

J is TRBJ1-5 and V is TRBV19; 8 nucleotides match TRBD1. The CDR3 spans 16 residues. V gave up 5 bases and J gave up 3 bases; unmatched junction bases: 9. Germline V gives CDR1 LNHDA, CDR2 SQIVND (reference sequence). Here the CDR3 reads CASSSPAGGFNQPQHF. The CDR3, as DNA: TGTGCCAGTAGTTCCCCAGCAGGGGGCTTCAATCAGCCCCAGCATTTT. The full variable domain, in which reference TRBV19 and TRBJ1-5 provide the parts outside the CDR3, is DGGITQSPKYLFRKEGQNVTLSCEQNLNHDAMYWYRQDPGQGLRLIYYSQIVNDFQKGDIAEGYSVSREKKESFPLTVTSAQKNPTAFYLCASSSPAGGFNQPQHFGDGTRLSIL.

The V and J genes are TRBV3-1 (or the pseudogene TRBV3-2) and TRBJ1-2, with 7 bases that match TRBD1. This CDR3 is 12 amino acids long. V was pared by 4 bases and J by 7 bases, with 3 bases of the junction left unmatched. Looked up from germline, CDR1 is LGHDT and CDR2 is YNNKEL (reference sequence). The CDR3 region has the DNA TGTGCCAGCAGCCCACAGGGGACTGGCTACACCTTC. It translates to CASSPQGTGYTF.

The chain carries TRBV19 and TRBJ1-6; the D is unclear. V was clipped by 7 bases and J by 8 bases, with 18 bases between them. The germline gives CDR1 LNHDA, CDR2 SQIVND (reference sequence). CDR3 length: 15 amino acids. The CDR3 region is CASKSTVGLDSPLHF. The CDR3 coding sequence is TGTGCCAGTAAGAGTACTGTTGGACTGGATTCACCCCTCCACTTT.

The chain uses TRBV6-6 and TRBJ1-2; 10 nucleotides align to TRBD1. Germline V gene lookup returns CDR1 MNHNY and CDR2 SVGAGI (reference sequence). V lost 0 bases to trimming and J lost 4 bases; unmatched junction nucleotides: 5. The CDR3 spans 16 residues. CDR3: CASSYSDRGRRYGYTF. The CDR3 nucleotides are TGTGCCAGCAGTTACTCCGACAGGGGGCGCCGCTATGGCTACACCTTC.

The chain's CDR3 is CASTFLGGGQPQHF. The CDR3 DNA follows: TGTGCCAGTACCTTCCTGGGAGGTGGGCAGCCCCAGCATTTT. The chain employs TRBV19 and TRBJ1-5; no firm D call. CDR1 is LNHDA and CDR2 is SQIVND in the germline V gene (reference sequence). Trimming removed 7 bases at V and 7 bases at J, with 17 bases between. CDR3 length: 14 amino acids.

This chain links TRBV3-1 (or the pseudogene TRBV3-2) with TRBJ2-7; D call uncertain. V was cut by 2 bases and J by 7 bases, with 9 bases left in between. The CDR3 has 12 amino acids. Germline CDR1 reads LGHDT; CDR2 reads YNNKEL (reference sequence). The CDR3 reads CASSQSPREQYF. The CDR3 DNA sequence: TGTGCCAGCAGCCAATCCCCACGGGAGCAGTACTTC.